This T cell receptor beta chain was observed in a study of post-analysis software for immune sequencing data. Findings and caveats of the study: There was significantly lower normalized Chao1 diversity in multiple sclerosis patients than in controls. Five TRBV segments appeared more often in patients than in controls, and TRBV5-6, TRBV5-1 and TRBV20-1 were among these.

Losses at the gene ends were 3 bases for V and 6 bases for J; bases not matched to a gene: 8. CDR1 is MNHNS and CDR2 is SASEGT in the germline V gene. There are 15 residues in the CDR3. The TCR beta cDNA libraries contained unique molecular identifiers. TCRdb itself ran the PCR reads through MiXCR, one entry per CDR3 protein. Among about 680,000 distinct CDR3 sequences listed, over 45% were seen once. Remarks on this clonotype: The target antigen is unknown.

The rearrangement uses TRBV6-1 and TRBJ2-1; 7 nucleotides line up with TRBD1. This TCR was sampled from a girl aged 2 to 10 with multiple sclerosis. The specimen sequenced was blood. Here the CDR3 reads CASSETTGRPNEQFF. The DNA of the CDR3 is TGTGCCAGCAGTGAGACGACAGGGAGACCCAATGAGCAGTTCTTC.